The source of this T cell receptor beta chain is a study of early T cells in non-severe SARS-CoV-2 infection. Study at large: From unsorted whole blood, bulk RNA was sequenced, and the chains remained unpaired. Study findings and constraints: Lookups in VDJdb leaned toward anti-spike CD8 responses and missed private and CD4 specificities.

This clonotype showed up just a few times. Its antigen remains unknown. V shed 4 bases, J shed 6 bases, and the junction held 14 bases outside the gene matches. The CDR3 length is 17 residues. Attachment of unique molecular identifiers was made to individual cDNA molecules. A single record per CDR3 protein comes from TCRdb applying MiXCR to the 5' RACE reads. The data contain some 67,000 distinct CDR3 sequences, roughly 13% of them singletons. The source material was whole blood. The chain joins TRBV12-3 or TRBV12-4 to TRBJ2-1; TRBD1 agrees at 8 bases. This sequence originates from an adult who was a healthcare worker with PCR-confirmed SARS-CoV-2 infection or an uninfected control (not recorded which). The CDR3: CASSSNRGTGRGNEQFF. The CDR3 DNA follows: TGTGCCAGCAGTTCCAATCGTGGGACAGGTCGAGGCAATGAGCAGTTCTTC.